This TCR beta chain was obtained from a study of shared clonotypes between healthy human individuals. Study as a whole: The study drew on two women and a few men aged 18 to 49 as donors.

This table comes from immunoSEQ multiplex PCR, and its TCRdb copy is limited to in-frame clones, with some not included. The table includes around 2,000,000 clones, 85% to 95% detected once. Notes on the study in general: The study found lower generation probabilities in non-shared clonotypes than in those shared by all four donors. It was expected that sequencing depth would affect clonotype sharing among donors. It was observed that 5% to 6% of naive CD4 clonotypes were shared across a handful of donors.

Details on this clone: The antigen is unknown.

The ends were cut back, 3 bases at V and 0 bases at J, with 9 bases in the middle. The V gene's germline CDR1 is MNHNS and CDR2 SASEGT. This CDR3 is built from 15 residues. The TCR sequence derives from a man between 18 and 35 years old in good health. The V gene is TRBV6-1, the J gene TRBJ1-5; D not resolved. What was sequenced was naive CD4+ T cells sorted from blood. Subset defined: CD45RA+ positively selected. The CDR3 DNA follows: TGTGCCAGCAGTGAGCAGCCTAATAGCAATCAGCCCCAGCATTTT. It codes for CASSEQPNSNQPQHF.